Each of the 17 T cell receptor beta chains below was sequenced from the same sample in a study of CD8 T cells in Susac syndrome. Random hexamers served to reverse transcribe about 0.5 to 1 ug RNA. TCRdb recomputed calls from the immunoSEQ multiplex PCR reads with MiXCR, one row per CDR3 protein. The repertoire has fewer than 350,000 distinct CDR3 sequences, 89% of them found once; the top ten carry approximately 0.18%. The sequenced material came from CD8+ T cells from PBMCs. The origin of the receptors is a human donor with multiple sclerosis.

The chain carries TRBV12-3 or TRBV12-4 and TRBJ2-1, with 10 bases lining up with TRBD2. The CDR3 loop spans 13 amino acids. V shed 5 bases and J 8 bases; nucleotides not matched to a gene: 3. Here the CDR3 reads CASSPSGSDEQFF. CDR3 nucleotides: TGTGCCAGCAGTCCTAGCGGGAGCGATGAGCAGTTCTTC.

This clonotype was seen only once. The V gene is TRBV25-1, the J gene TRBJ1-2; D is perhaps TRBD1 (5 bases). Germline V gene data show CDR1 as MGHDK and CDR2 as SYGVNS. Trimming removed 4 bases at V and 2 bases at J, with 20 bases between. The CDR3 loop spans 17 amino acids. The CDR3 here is CASSGRSPEGPNYGYTF. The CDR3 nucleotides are TGTGCCAGCAGTGGGCGTTCCCCCGAGGGGCCAAACTATGGCTACACCTTC.

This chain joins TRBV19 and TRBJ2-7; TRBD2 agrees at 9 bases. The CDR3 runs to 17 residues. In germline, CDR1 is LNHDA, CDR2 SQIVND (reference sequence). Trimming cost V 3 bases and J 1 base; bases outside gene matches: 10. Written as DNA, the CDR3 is TGTGCCAGTAGTATGGGTAGCGGGGGACCCTTTTCCTACGAGCAGTACTTC. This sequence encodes CASSMGSGGPFSYEQYF.

This chain's CDR3 is CASSLGQELEKLFF. CDR3 DNA sequence: TGTGCCAGCAGCTTGGGGCAGGAATTGGAAAAACTGTTTTTT. The V call is TRBV5-5, the J call TRBJ1-4; D is undetermined. Trimming cost V 0 bases and J 8 bases, with 11 bases left between them. Germline V gene data show CDR1 as SGHKS and CDR2 as YYEKEE (reference sequence). The CDR3 extends over 14 amino acids.

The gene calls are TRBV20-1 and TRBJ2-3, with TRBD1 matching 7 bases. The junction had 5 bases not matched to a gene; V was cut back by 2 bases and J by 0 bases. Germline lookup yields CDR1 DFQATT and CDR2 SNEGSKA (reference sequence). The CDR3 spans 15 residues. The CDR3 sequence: CSARTNRGSTDTQYF. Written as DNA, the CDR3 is TGCAGTGCTAGAACAAACAGGGGTAGCACAGATACGCAGTATTTT.

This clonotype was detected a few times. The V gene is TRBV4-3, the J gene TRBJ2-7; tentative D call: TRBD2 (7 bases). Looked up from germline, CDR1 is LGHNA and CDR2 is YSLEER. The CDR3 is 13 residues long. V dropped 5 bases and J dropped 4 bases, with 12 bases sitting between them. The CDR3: CASSGGRGYEQYF. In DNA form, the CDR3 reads TGCGCCAGCAGCGGAGGGAGGGGGTACGAGCAGTACTTC.

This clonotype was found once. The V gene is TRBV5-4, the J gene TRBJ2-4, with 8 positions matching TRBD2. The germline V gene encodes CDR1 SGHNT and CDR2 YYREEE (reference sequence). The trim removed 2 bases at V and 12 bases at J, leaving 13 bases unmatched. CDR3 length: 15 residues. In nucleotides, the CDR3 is TGTGCCAGCAGCTTTGGGGGAGGAGCGGGAGAGACTCAGTACTTC. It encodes CASSFGGGAGETQYF.

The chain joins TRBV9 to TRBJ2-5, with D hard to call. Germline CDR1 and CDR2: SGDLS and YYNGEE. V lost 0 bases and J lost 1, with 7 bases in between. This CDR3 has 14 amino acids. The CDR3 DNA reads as TGTGCCAGCAGCGTAGAAGACATCCAAGAGACCCAGTACTTC. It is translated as CASSVEDIQETQYF. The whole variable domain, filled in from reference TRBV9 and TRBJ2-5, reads DSGVTQTPKHLITATGQRVTLRCSPRSGDLSVYWYQQSLDQGLQFLIQYYNGEERAKGNILERFSAQQFPDLHSELNLSSLELGDSALYFCASSVEDIQETQYFGPGTRLLVL.

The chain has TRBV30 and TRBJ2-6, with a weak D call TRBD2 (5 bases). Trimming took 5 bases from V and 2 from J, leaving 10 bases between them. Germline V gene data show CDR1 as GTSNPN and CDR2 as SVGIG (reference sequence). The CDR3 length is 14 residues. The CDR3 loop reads CAWESGTGANVLTF. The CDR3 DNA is TGTGCCTGGGAGAGCGGTACTGGGGCCAACGTCCTGACTTTC.

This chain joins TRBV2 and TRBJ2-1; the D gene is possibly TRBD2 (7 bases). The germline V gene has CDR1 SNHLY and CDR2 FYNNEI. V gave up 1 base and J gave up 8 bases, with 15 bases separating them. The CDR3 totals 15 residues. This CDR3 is CASSEGGGHKDEQFF. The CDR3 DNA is TGTGCCAGCAGTGAAGGGGGGGGCCACAAGGATGAGCAGTTCTTC.

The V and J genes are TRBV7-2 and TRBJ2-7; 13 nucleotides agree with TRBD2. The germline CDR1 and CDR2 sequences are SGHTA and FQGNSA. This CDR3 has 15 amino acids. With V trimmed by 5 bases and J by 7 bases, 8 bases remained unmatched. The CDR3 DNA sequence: TGTGCCAGCAGCCCCAGGACTAGCGGGGGATCGGAGCAGTACTTC. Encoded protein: CASSPRTSGGSEQYF.

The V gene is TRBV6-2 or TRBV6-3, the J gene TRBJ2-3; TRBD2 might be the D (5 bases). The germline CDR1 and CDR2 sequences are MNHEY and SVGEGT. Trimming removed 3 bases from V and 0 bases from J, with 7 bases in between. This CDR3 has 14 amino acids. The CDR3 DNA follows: TGTGCCAGCAGTTATGAGGGAAGCACAGATACGCAGTATTTT. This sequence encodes CASSYEGSTDTQYF.

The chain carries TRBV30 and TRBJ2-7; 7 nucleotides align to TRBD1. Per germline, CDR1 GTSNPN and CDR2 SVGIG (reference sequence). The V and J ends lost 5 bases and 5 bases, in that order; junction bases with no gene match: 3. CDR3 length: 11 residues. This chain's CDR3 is CAWAQGDEQYF. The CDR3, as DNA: TGTGCCTGGGCCCAGGGGGACGAGCAGTACTTC.

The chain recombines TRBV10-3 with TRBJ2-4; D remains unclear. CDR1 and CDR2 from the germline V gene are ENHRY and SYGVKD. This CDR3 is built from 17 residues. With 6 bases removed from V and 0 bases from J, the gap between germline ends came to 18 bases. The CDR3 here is CAISDPDISIAKNIQYF. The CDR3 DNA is TGTGCCATCAGCGACCCCGACATCTCCATAGCCAAAAACATTCAGTACTTC.

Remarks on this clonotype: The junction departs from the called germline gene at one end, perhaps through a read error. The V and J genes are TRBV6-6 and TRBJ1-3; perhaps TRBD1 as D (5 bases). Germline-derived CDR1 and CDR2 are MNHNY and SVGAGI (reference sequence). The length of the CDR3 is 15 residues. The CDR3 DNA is TGTGCCAGCAGCTACTCGGGGGTTTCTGGAAACACCATATATTTT. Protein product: CASSYSGVSGNTIYF.

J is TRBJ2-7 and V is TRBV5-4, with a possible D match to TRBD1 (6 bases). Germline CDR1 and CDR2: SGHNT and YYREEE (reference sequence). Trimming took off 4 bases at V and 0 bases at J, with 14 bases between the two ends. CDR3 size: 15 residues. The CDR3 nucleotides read TGTGCCAGCAGCGACCGGGACACTCGCTCCTACGAGCAGTACTTC. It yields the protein CASSDRDTRSYEQYF.

The CDR3 DNA reads TGTGCCAGCAGTTCGGGACCCGAAGCAGATACGCAGTATTTT. Protein: CASSSGPEADTQYF. The chain employs TRBV6-2 or TRBV6-3 and TRBJ2-3; either TRBD1 or TRBD2 may fit D (5 bases each). Per germline, CDR1 MNHEY and CDR2 SVGEGT. Trimming cost V 4 bases and J 4 bases, with 12 bases left between them. The CDR3 is 14 residues long.